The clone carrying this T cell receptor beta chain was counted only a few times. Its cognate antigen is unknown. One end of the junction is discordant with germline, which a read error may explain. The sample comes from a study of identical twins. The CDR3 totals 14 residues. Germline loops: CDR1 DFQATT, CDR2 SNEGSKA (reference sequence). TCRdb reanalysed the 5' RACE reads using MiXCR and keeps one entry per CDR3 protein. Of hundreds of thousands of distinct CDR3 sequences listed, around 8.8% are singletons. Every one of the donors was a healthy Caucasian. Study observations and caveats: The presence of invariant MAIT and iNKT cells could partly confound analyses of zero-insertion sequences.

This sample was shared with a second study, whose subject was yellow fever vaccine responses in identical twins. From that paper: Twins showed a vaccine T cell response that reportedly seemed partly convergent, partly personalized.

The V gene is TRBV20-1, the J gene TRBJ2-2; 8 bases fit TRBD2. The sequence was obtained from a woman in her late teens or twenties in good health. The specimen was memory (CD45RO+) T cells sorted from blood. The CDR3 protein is CSARERAGAGELFF. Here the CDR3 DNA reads TGCAGTGCAAGAGAGCGAGCGGGGGCCGGGGAGCTGTTTTTT.